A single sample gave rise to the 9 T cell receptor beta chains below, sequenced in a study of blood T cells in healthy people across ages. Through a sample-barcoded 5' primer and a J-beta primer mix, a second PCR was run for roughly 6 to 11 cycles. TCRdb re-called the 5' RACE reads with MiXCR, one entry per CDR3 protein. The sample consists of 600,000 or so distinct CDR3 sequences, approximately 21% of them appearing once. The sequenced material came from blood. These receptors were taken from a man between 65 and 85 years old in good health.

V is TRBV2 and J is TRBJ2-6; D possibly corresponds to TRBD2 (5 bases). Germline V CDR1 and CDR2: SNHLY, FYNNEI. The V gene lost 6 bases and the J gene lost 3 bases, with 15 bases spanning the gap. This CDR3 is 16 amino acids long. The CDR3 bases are TGTGCCAGCAGCCGCGACTCCGGACTTGGGGCCAACGTCCTGACTTTC. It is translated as CASSRDSGLGANVLTF.

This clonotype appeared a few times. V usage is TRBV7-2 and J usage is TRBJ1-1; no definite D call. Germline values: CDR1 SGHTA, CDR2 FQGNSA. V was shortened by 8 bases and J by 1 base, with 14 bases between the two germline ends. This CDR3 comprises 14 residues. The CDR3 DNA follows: TGTGCCAGCGGATATGGGGAGTCGAACACTGAAGCTTTCTTT. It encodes CASGYGESNTEAFF.

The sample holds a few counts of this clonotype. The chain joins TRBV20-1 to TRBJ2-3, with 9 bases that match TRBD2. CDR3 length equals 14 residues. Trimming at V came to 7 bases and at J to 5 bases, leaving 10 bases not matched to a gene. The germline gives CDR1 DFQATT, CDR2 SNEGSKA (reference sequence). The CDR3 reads CSVPIAGVRDTQYF. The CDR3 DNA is TGCAGTGTTCCGATAGCGGGAGTAAGAGATACGCAGTATTTT.

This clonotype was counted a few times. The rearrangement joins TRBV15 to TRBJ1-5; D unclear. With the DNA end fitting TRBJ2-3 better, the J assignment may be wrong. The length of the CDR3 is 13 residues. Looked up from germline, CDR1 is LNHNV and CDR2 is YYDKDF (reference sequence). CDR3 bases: TGTGCCACCAGCAGAGATGGCAATCAGCCCCAGTATTTT. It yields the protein CATSRDGNQPQYF.

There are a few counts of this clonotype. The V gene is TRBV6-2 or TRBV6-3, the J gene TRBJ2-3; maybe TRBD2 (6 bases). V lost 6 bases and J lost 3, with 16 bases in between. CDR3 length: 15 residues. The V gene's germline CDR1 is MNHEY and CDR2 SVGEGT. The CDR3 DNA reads TGTGCCAGCAGCAACCGGGACTTAATAACAGATACGCAGTATTTT. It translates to CASSNRDLITDTQYF.

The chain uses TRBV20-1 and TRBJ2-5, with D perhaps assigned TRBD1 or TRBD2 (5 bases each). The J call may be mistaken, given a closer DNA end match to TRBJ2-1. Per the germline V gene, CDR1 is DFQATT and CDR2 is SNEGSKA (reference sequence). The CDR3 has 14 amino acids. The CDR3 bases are TGCAGTGCTAGAAGGGGTTACATCGGGGATGAGCAGTTCTTC. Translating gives CSARRGYIGDEQFF.

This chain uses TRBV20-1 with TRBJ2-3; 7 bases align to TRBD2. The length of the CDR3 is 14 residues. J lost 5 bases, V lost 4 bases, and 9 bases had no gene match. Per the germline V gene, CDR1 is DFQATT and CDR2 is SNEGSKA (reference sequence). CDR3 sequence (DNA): TGCAGTGCTACGTGGGGCGGGAGTTTAGATACGCAGTATTTT. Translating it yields CSATWGGSLDTQYF.

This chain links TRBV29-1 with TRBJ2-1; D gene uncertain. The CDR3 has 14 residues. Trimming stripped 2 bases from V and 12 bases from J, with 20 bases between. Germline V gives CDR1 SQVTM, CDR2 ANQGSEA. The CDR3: CSVEHAGDLVGQFF. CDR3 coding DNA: TGCAGCGTTGAACACGCCGGAGATCTGGTAGGGCAGTTCTTC.

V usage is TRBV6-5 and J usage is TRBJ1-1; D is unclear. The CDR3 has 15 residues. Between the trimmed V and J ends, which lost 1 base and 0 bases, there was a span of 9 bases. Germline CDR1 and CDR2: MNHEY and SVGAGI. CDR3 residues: CASSYWEGLNTEAFF. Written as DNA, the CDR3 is TGTGCCAGCAGTTACTGGGAGGGCTTGAACACTGAAGCTTTCTTT.